The next 27 T cell receptor beta chains were all read from a single sample in a study of OX40 agonist ivuxolimab in advanced cancers. The repertoire was sequenced with immunoSEQ multiplex PCR; TCRdb's copy has only in-frame clones and lacks some. This sample carries around 62,000 clones, about 88% of them seen once, and the ten largest clones take 0.27%. The material sequenced was CD4+ or CD8+ T cells sorted from blood, taken in a trial of the OX40 agonist ivuxolimab. These TCRs come from an adult with an advanced solid tumor such as melanoma, head and neck, liver or kidney cancer.

This chain uses TRBV19 with TRBJ2-7, with D perhaps TRBD1 (6 bases). The V gene's germline CDR1 is LNHDA and CDR2 SQIVND (reference sequence). Trimming pared 3 bases from V and 3 bases from J, leaving 9 bases between. The CDR3 is 13 amino acids. DNA for the CDR3: TGTGCCAGTAGTATCAACAGGGACTACGAGCAGTACTTC. Protein sequence: CASSINRDYEQYF.

This clone was found a few times. J is TRBJ1-1 and V is TRBV28; a weak D match, TRBD1 (6 bases). V was shortened by 10 bases and J by 6 bases, with 21 bases between the two germline ends. Germline CDR1 and CDR2: MDHEN and SYDVKM. CDR3 length: 14 amino acids. CDR3 DNA: TGTGCCACCGACCGGACAGACCGTGGGGCTGAAGCTTTCTTT. Protein sequence: CATDRTDRGAEAFF.

The gene calls are TRBV10-3 and TRBJ1-2, with 12 bases that match TRBD1. This CDR3 spans 15 amino acids. V lost 10 bases and J lost 3; bases outside the gene matches: 9. Germline CDR1 reads ENHRY; CDR2 reads SYGVKD. CDR3 region: CATTGDRGRDYGYTF. The CDR3 nucleotides read TGTGCCACAACGGGGGACAGGGGGCGCGACTATGGCTACACCTTC.

The chain links TRBV9 to TRBJ1-4, with a weak D call TRBD1 (5 bases). This CDR3 has 15 residues. With 0 bases removed from V and 7 bases from J, the gap between germline ends came to 13 bases. Per germline, CDR1 SGDLS and CDR2 YYNGEE. For the CDR3, the DNA is TGTGCCAGCAGCGTAGATGGGGGTGGGCGTGAAAAACTGTTTTTT. Translating it yields CASSVDGGGREKLFF.

The chain is built from TRBV10-1 and TRBJ2-1; 9 nucleotides match TRBD2. This CDR3 comprises 15 residues. Trimming took 4 bases from V and 3 from J; bases not matched to a gene: 4. Per the germline V gene, CDR1 is WNHNN and CDR2 is SYGVQD (reference sequence). The CDR3 DNA reads TGCGCCAGCAGTGGCGGGACTAGCCTCTACAATGAGCAGTTCTTC. This encodes CASSGGTSLYNEQFF.

V usage is TRBV7-4 and J usage is TRBJ2-7, with no clear D. There are 16 residues in the CDR3. Germline CDR1 reads SGHVT; CDR2 reads SQSDAQ. V was trimmed by 1 base and J by 5 bases, leaving 18 bases between them. CDR3 amino acids: CASSLGSGPRIHEQYF. The CDR3 DNA sequence: TGTGCCAGCAGCTTAGGGTCGGGCCCAAGGATCCACGAGCAGTACTTC.

This chain connects TRBV25-1 to TRBJ2-2; no firm D call. The V end was cut by 2 bases, the J end by 5 bases, with 9 bases between. From germline, CDR1 is MGHDK and CDR2 SYGVNS. The CDR3 spans 14 residues. CDR3 in amino acids: CASSEILGTGELFF. The CDR3 bases are TGTGCCAGCAGTGAAATTTTGGGGACCGGGGAGCTGTTTTTT.

This clone was seen a single time. The genes are TRBV27 and TRBJ2-5, with no clear D. V was trimmed by 5 bases and J by 5 bases, leaving 12 bases between them. The V gene's germline CDR1 is MNHEY and CDR2 SMNVEV (reference sequence). The CDR3 length is 13 residues. The CDR3 is CASSPQLGETQYF. Written as DNA, the CDR3 is TGTGCCAGCAGTCCCCAACTTGGGGAGACCCAGTACTTC.

The chain employs TRBV2 and TRBJ1-2, with D possibly being TRBD1 (6 bases). CDR3 size: 12 residues. Deletions cut 4 bases from V and 8 bases from J, with 11 bases between. CDR1 and CDR2 (germline): SNHLY, FYNNEI. The chain's CDR3 is CASSAGAGGYTF. The CDR3 nucleotides read TGTGCCAGCAGTGCGGGGGCTGGCGGCTACACCTTC.

The chain links TRBV9 to TRBJ2-7, with 14 bases fitting TRBD2. CDR1 SGDLS and CDR2 YYNGEE come from the germline V gene. V was pared by 1 base and J by 5 bases, with 2 bases of the junction left unmatched. This CDR3 region has 15 residues. The DNA for the CDR3 is TGTGCCAGCAGCGTATGGGGACTAGCGGGAGACGAGCAGTACTTC. Amino acids: CASSVWGLAGDEQYF.

The rearrangement uses TRBV19 and TRBJ1-2, with 7 bases matching TRBD1. Germline CDR1 is LNHDA and CDR2 is SQIVND (reference sequence). The V and J ends lost 3 bases and 4 bases, in that order; junction bases with no gene match: 5. The CDR3 totals 14 residues. In nucleotides, the CDR3 is TGTGCCAGTAGTATTACCCAGGGGGGCTATGGCTACACCTTC. Amino acid sequence: CASSITQGGYGYTF.

The chain recombines TRBV6-4 with TRBJ2-1, with no clear D. Trimming pared 4 bases from V and 3 bases from J, leaving 13 bases between. Germline CDR1 and CDR2: MRHNA and SNTAGT. The CDR3 extends over 15 amino acids. Here the CDR3 reads CASSVGSSNYNEQFF. The CDR3 DNA reads TGTGCCAGCAGTGTGGGAAGTAGTAACTACAATGAGCAGTTCTTC.

The V call is TRBV6-6, the J call TRBJ2-1; no clear D. Germline CDR1 and CDR2: MNHNY and SVGAGI (reference sequence). V lost 5 bases and J lost 7, with 18 bases in between. The length of the CDR3 is 15 residues. In nucleotides, the CDR3 is TGTGCCAGCAGTGGACGTCCCGGGCTTACGAATGAGCAGTTCTTC. Its protein product is CASSGRPGLTNEQFF.

V and J are TRBV28 and TRBJ2-7; no firm D call. The germline V gene has CDR1 MDHEN and CDR2 SYDVKM. The length of the CDR3 is 11 residues. Trimming removed 3 bases from V and 6 bases from J, with 6 bases in between. The chain's CDR3 is CASSFVAEQYF. In nucleotides, the CDR3 is TGTGCCAGCAGTTTCGTCGCCGAGCAGTACTTC.

This sequence joins TRBV11-3 and TRBJ2-1, with 8 bases that match TRBD2. J lost 5 bases, V lost 5 bases, and 14 bases had no gene match. Germline-derived CDR1 and CDR2 are SGHNT and YENEEA. The CDR3 is 17 amino acids. CDR3 loop: CASSLGQRESFDNEQFF. CDR3 nucleotide sequence: TGTGCCAGCAGCCTCGGACAGCGGGAGTCATTCGACAATGAGCAGTTCTTC.

The J gene is TRBJ2-1, the V gene TRBV20-1; no definite D call. The germline V gene encodes CDR1 DFQATT and CDR2 SNEGSKA (reference sequence). V dropped 3 bases and J dropped 3 bases, with 3 bases sitting between them. There are 11 residues in the CDR3. CDR3 sequence (DNA): TGCAGTGCTAGGCGCTACAATGAGCAGTTCTTC. It is translated as CSARRYNEQFF.

J is TRBJ2-5 and V is TRBV7-9; 7 positions match TRBD1. Germline V CDR1 and CDR2: SEHNR, FQNEAQ (reference sequence). This CDR3 region has 14 residues. With V trimmed by 2 bases and J by 5 bases, 5 bases remained unmatched. The DNA for the CDR3 is TGTGCCAGCAGCTTAAGGGGGCAGGGGGAGACCCAGTACTTC. It is translated as CASSLRGQGETQYF.

The sample holds a few counts of this clone. The chain combines TRBV6-1 with TRBJ1-4, with TRBD1 matching over 8 bases. V lost 6 bases to trimming and J lost 6 bases; unmatched junction nucleotides: 6. Germline assignment: CDR1 MNHNS and CDR2 SASEGT. This CDR3 has 14 amino acids. The DNA for the CDR3 is TGTGCCAGCAGATTGTTACAGGGGGATGAAAAACTGTTTTTT. Translated: CASRLLQGDEKLFF.

The chain couples TRBV18 to TRBJ2-2, with D possibly matching TRBD1 (6 bases). The germline V gene has CDR1 KGHSH and CDR2 LQKENI. The CDR3 covers 17 residues. The V and J ends lost 2 bases and 4 bases respectively, with 17 bases between them. CDR3 amino acids: CASSPDTGNPSTGELFF. The CDR3 DNA reads TGTGCCAGCTCACCAGATACAGGGAATCCCAGCACCGGGGAGCTGTTTTTT. The complete variable domain, with remaining parts taken from reference TRBV18 and TRBJ2-2, reads NAGVMQNPRHLVRRRGQEARLRCSPMKGHSHVYWYRQLPEEGLKFMVYLQKENIIDESGMPKERFSAEFPKEGPSILRIQQVVRGDSAAYFCASSPDTGNPSTGELFFGEGSRLTVL.

The chain combines TRBV6-5 with TRBJ1-1, with D perhaps TRBD1 (6 bases). Germline V gene lookup returns CDR1 MNHEY and CDR2 SVGAGI. Between the trimmed V and J ends, which lost 7 bases and 5 bases, there was a span of 17 bases. This CDR3 is built from 14 residues. CDR3 nucleotides: TGTGCCAGCATTAACTACAGGGAGGGGACTGAAGCTTTCTTT. Protein product: CASINYREGTEAFF.

The rearrangement uses TRBV7-6 and TRBJ1-3, with 10 bases that match TRBD1. There are 14 residues in the CDR3. Germline loops: CDR1 SGHVS, CDR2 FNYEAQ. V lost 5 bases to trimming and J lost 7 bases; unmatched junction nucleotides: 5. For the CDR3, the DNA is TGTGCCAGCAGCGCCGTGACAGGGGGCAACACCATATATTTT. Translating gives CASSAVTGGNTIYF. The entire variable domain, with the rest obtained from reference TRBV7-6 and TRBJ1-3, is as follows: GAGVSQSPRYKVTKRGQDVALRCDPISGHVSLYWYRQALGQGPEFLTYFNYEAQQDKSGLPNDRFSAERPEGSISTLTIQRTEQRDSAMYRCASSAVTGGNTIYFGEGSWLTVV.

The chain couples TRBV4-3 to TRBJ2-1, with D perhaps matching TRBD1 or TRBD2 (5 bases each). There are 13 residues in the CDR3. Trimming left V 4 bases short and J 7 bases short, with 11 bases between. Germline V lookup: CDR1 LGHNA, CDR2 YSLEER. The CDR3 sequence: CASSPWDGNEQFF. The CDR3 coding sequence is TGCGCCAGCAGCCCCTGGGACGGGAATGAGCAGTTCTTC.

The rearrangement links TRBV6-6 to TRBJ2-4; 9 nucleotides align to TRBD2. Trimming at V came to 2 bases and at J to 8 bases, leaving 7 bases not matched to a gene. The CDR3 consists of 15 residues. CDR1 MNHNY and CDR2 SVGAGI come from the germline V gene (reference sequence). Written as DNA, the CDR3 is TGTGCCAGCAGTTACGGGGGACTAGCTATATACATTCAGTACTTC. This encodes CASSYGGLAIYIQYF.

The chain links TRBV19 to TRBJ2-1; D is perhaps TRBD1 (6 bases). Looked up from germline, CDR1 is LNHDA and CDR2 is SQIVND (reference sequence). This CDR3 has 15 residues. V was shortened by 7 bases and J by 2 bases, with 15 bases between the two germline ends. CDR3 in amino acids: CASTHAGDPYNEQFF. The CDR3 nucleotides read TGTGCCAGTACCCACGCAGGGGACCCCTACAATGAGCAGTTCTTC.

DNA of the CDR3: TGTGCCAGCAGTTCCCTGATTAGCGGGATGTACGAGCAGTACTTC. Protein product: CASSSLISGMYEQYF. The genes are TRBV27 and TRBJ2-7; TRBD2 aligns across 8 bases. Germline CDR1 and CDR2: MNHEY and SMNVEV (reference sequence). Germline trimming cut 4 bases from V and 4 bases from J; bases unmatched to any gene: 9. The CDR3 spans 15 residues.

V gene TRBV5-4 combines with J gene TRBJ2-7; D could derive from TRBD1 or TRBD2 (5 bases each). Trimming removed 4 bases at V and 2 bases at J, with 19 bases between. Germline V CDR1 and CDR2: SGHNT, YYREEE (reference sequence). This CDR3 is built from 16 residues. CDR3 DNA sequence: TGTGCCAGCAGCACCGGGACGAACCCTGCGACCTACGAGCAGTACTTC. This codes for CASSTGTNPATYEQYF. Looking up the rest from reference TRBV5-4 and TRBJ2-7 gives the full variable domain: ETGVTQSPTHLIKTRGQQVTLRCSSQSGHNTVSWYQQALGQGPQFIFQYYREEENGRGNFPPRFSGLQFPNYSSELNVNALELDDSALYLCASSTGTNPATYEQYFGPGTRLTVT.

V and J are TRBV7-2 and TRBJ1-5; 9 bases are a match to TRBD1. V gave up 5 bases and J gave up 6 bases; unmatched junction bases: 8. The length of the CDR3 is 15 residues. Germline-derived CDR1 and CDR2 are SGHTA and FQGNSA. The CDR3 loop is CASSPGTGMFQPQHF. In DNA form, the CDR3 reads TGTGCCAGCAGCCCCGGGACAGGGATGTTTCAGCCCCAGCATTTT.